This T cell receptor beta chain was retrieved from a study of graft-versus-host responses after intestinal transplantation. Study-wide context: Transplantation in recipients was multivisceral, liver-intestinal, or isolated intestinal.

As to this clone: The antigen is unknown.

V was pared by 6 bases and J by 8 bases, with 10 bases of the junction left unmatched. This CDR3 comprises 15 residues. Germline V gene lookup returns CDR1 SGHVS and CDR2 FQNEAQ. General study findings and limits: Graft-versus-host to host-versus-graft clonal ratios in allografts were high in patients with graft-donor T cell macrochimerism.

The protocol was immunoSEQ multiplex PCR, while the TCRdb copy is restricted to in-frame clones and leaves out a portion. Of tens of thousands of clones detected, around 90% appear once; the ten largest clones hold around 2.5%. Sequences were derived from unstimulated CD4+ T cells sorted from spleen or lymph node cells, sampled before transplant. J is TRBJ2-1 and V is TRBV7-8; 10 bases align to TRBD1. The source is a human donor who was the organ donor for an intestinal transplant. CDR3: CASSTGTGVSYEQFF. CDR3 in DNA: TGTGCCAGCAGTACCGGGACAGGGGTTAGCTATGAGCAGTTCTTC.